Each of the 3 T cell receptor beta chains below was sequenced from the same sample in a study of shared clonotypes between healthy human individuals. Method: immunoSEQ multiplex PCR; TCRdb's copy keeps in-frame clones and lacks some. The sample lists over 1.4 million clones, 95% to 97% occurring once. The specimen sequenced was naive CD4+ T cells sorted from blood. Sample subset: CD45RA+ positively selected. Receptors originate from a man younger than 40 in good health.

Written as DNA, the CDR3 is TGTGCCAGCAGGGACGACAGGGGGCGAGAGCAGTACTTC. Residues: CASRDDRGREQYF. V is TRBV2 and J is TRBJ2-7; TRBD1 aligns across 10 bases. The CDR3 contains 13 residues. From germline, CDR1 is SNHLY and CDR2 FYNNEI. Trimming cost V 6 bases and J 7 bases; bases outside gene matches: 6. Full variable domain (missing parts from reference TRBV2 and TRBJ2-7): EPEVTQTPSHQVTQMGQEVILRCVPISNHLYFYWYRQILGQKVEFLVSFYNNEISEKSEIFDDQFSVERPDGSNFTLKIRSTKLEDSAMYFCASRDDRGREQYFGPGTRLTVT.

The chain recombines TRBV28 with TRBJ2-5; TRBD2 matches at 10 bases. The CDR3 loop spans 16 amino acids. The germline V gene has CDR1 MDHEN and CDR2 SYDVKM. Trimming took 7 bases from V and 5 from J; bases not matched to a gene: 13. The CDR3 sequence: CASTAWTSGGAETQYF. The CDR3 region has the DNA TGTGCCAGCACCGCCTGGACTAGCGGAGGCGCGGAGACCCAGTACTTC. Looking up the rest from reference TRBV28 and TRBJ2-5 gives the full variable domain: DVKVTQSSRYLVKRTGEKVFLECVQDMDHENMFWYRQDPGLGLRLIYFSYDVKMKEKGDIPEGYSVSREKKERFSLILESASTNQTSMYLCASTAWTSGGAETQYFGPGTRLLVL.

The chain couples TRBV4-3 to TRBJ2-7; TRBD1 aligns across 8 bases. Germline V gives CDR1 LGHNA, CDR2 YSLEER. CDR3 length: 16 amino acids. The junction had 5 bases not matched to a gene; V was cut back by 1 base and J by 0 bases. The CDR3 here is CASSQGDGTGSYEQYF. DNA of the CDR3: TGCGCCAGCAGCCAAGGCGACGGGACAGGCTCCTACGAGCAGTACTTC.